The rows below give T cell receptor beta chains drawn from one sample of a study of blood T cells in healthy people across ages. TCRdb recomputed calls from the 5' RACE reads with MiXCR, one row per CDR3 protein. The sample includes approximately 940,000 distinct CDR3 sequences, about 48% of them seen just once. The specimen was blood. The receptors were gathered from a man aged 25-45 years in good health. CDR3s include the opening cysteine and the closing phenylalanine or tryptophan. Clone size is not always given. Where it is, it says once, few, many or a class for expanded clones.

clone size: -
V gene: TRBV27
J gene: TRBJ1-5
CDR3 protein: CASSLDRYNQPQHF

clone size: -
V gene: TRBV5-1
J gene: TRBJ1-1
CDR3 protein: CASSSDRGETEAFF

clone size: few
V gene: TRBV12-3/TRBV12-4
J gene: TRBJ2-7
CDR3 protein: CASRPGTAYEQYF

clone size: -
V gene: TRBV12-3/TRBV12-4
J gene: TRBJ2-6
CDR3 protein: CASSFSTGGIGSGANVLTF

clone size: -
V gene: TRBV10-3
J gene: TRBJ1-1
CDR3 protein: CATLTGSEAFF

clone size: -
V gene: TRBV3-1
J gene: TRBJ1-2
CDR3 protein: CASSPRAGGGYGYTF

clone size: few
V gene: TRBV29-1
J gene: TRBJ2-3
CDR3 protein: CSVAGTSGLDTQYF

clone size: few
V gene: TRBV6-5
J gene: TRBJ1-2
CDR3 protein: CASSSFPSSYGYTF

clone size: -
V gene: TRBV6-2/TRBV6-3
J gene: TRBJ1-1
CDR3 protein: CASSDRRAGTNTEAFF

clone size: -
V gene: TRBV3-1
J gene: TRBJ2-7
CDR3 protein: CASSQEVRSGVSYEQYF

clone size: -
V gene: TRBV7-6
J gene: TRBJ2-7
CDR3 protein: CVSSLNSYEQYF

clone size: -
V gene: TRBV20-1
J gene: TRBJ2-5
CDR3 protein: CSARGGETQYF

clone size: few
V gene: TRBV7-8
J gene: TRBJ1-2
CDR3 protein: CASSLASGTNYGYTF

clone size: -
V gene: TRBV27
J gene: TRBJ2-3
CDR3 protein: CASRRGHGRGSTDTQYF

clone size: -
V gene: TRBV7-8
J gene: TRBJ2-3
CDR3 protein: CASSLATSGKSEGDTQYF

clone size: few
V gene: TRBV4-1
J gene: TRBJ2-2
CDR3 protein: CASSPGQGGWRNTGELFF

clone size: -
V gene: TRBV4-2
J gene: TRBJ2-5
CDR3 protein: CASSQDGASGGYNEQYF

clone size: few
V gene: TRBV27
J gene: TRBJ2-5
CDR3 protein: CASSLSPFETQYF

clone size: many
V gene: TRBV7-9
J gene: TRBJ2-1
CDR3 protein: CASSLVSEAGNYNEQFF

clone size: -
V gene: TRBV28
J gene: TRBJ2-3
CDR3 protein: CASRTSGSDTQYF

clone size: few
V gene: TRBV29-1
J gene: TRBJ2-2
CDR3 protein: CSVGWRRDRGTGELFF

clone size: -
V gene: TRBV10-2
J gene: TRBJ1-2
CDR3 protein: CASEGIYGYTF

clone size: few
V gene: TRBV9
J gene: TRBJ2-3
CDR3 protein: CASSVSSGPTDTQYF

clone size: -
V gene: TRBV12-3/TRBV12-4
J gene: TRBJ1-2
CDR3 protein: CASSFAGKGGYTF

clone size: -
V gene: TRBV3-1
J gene: TRBJ2-2
CDR3 protein: CASSPHRETGELFF

clone size: -
V gene: TRBV7-2
J gene: TRBJ1-4
CDR3 protein: CASSLDRGGEKLFF

clone size: -
V gene: TRBV2
J gene: TRBJ2-2
CDR3 protein: CASKEGKNTGELFF

clone size: -
V gene: TRBV6-6
J gene: TRBJ1-6
CDR3 protein: CASKTHTGGANNSPLHF

clone size: once
V gene: TRBV28
J gene: TRBJ2-3
CDR3 protein: CASTTGQVHDTQYF

clone size: -
V gene: TRBV5-1
J gene: TRBJ2-3
CDR3 protein: CASSLGGTSVEDTQYF

clone size: few
V gene: TRBV12-3/TRBV12-4
J gene: TRBJ2-2
CDR3 protein: CASSAGTGSTGELFF

clone size: few
V gene: TRBV12-3/TRBV12-4
J gene: TRBJ2-5
CDR3 protein: CASSLGGGGFETQYF

clone size: few
V gene: TRBV6-2/TRBV6-3
J gene: TRBJ2-7
CDR3 protein: CASSYLAGPNYEQYF

clone size: -
V gene: TRBV20-1
J gene: -
CDR3 protein: CSADGAAHEQYF

clone size: few
V gene: TRBV12-3/TRBV12-4
J gene: TRBJ2-1
CDR3 protein: CASRVSSGADYNEQFF

clone size: -
V gene: TRBV30
J gene: TRBJ1-5
CDR3 protein: CAWNAGGNQPQHF

clone size: few
V gene: TRBV9
J gene: TRBJ2-7
CDR3 protein: CASSVTGDSYEQYF

clone size: many
V gene: TRBV28
J gene: TRBJ2-3
CDR3 protein: CASSSTNTQYF

clone size: -
V gene: TRBV13
J gene: TRBJ1-6
CDR3 protein: CASSLGVGEPCSPLHF

clone size: -
V gene: TRBV6-1
J gene: TRBJ2-4
CDR3 protein: CASFPGARVGAKNIQYF

clone size: -
V gene: TRBV7-2
J gene: TRBJ1-5
CDR3 protein: CASSPAGTGNQPQHF

clone size: once
V gene: TRBV5-4
J gene: TRBJ1-1
CDR3 protein: CASSLERGEAFF